Listed below are T cell receptor beta chains from one sample, sequenced in a study of monozygotic twins with cystic fibrosis. Data came from immunoSEQ multiplex PCR; TCRdb stores just in-frame clones and leaves some out. The sample includes 15,000 to 20,000 clones, approximately 96% seen only once; the top ten take roughly 1.9%. Sequenced sample: blood. The source is a woman in her twenties or thirties with cystic fibrosis. Both conserved end residues are part of each CDR3. D genes are given only for firm matches. A clone size is listed for some rows: how often the clone was seen (once, few, many), or a class if it is expanded.

>TRBD1|TRBV5-4|.|TRBJ1-3
CASSADRGASIAGNTIYF
TGTGCCAGCAGCGCCGACAGGGGGGCGTCTATCGCTGGAAACACCATATATTTT
>TRBD2|TRBV19|once|TRBJ2-1
CASGLAQEQFF
TGTGCCAGTGGACTAGCGCAGGAGCAGTTCTTC
>.|TRBV5-4|.|TRBJ2-7
CASSLEAGVYEQYF
TGTGCCAGCAGCTTGGAGGCAGGCGTCTACGAGCAGTACTTC
>.|TRBV5-1|.|TRBJ2-5
CASSLEPTWTQYF
TGCGCCAGCAGCTTGGAGCCCACATGGACCCAGTACTTC
>.|TRBV4-3|.|TRBJ2-1
CASSHGGQGNLAGVPYNEQFF
TGCGCCAGCAGCCACGGAGGACAGGGGAACCTAGCGGGGGTCCCCTACAATGAGCAGTTCTTC
>.|TRBV19|.|TRBJ1-5
CASSIGQVSNQPQHF
TGTGCCAGTAGTATTGGTCAAGTAAGCAATCAGCCCCAGCATTTT
>.|TRBV7-2|.|TRBJ1-1
CASRRREGDTEAFF
TGTGCCAGCAGGAGAAGGGAGGGTGACACTGAAGCTTTCTTT
>TRBD1|TRBV6-5|once|TRBJ2-7
CASRYRTGDLSYEQYF
TGTGCCAGCAGGTACAGGACAGGGGATCTATCCTACGAGCAGTACTTC
>.|TRBV29-1|.|TRBJ1-1
CSVEGRQTYTEAFF
TGCAGCGTTGAGGGAAGACAGACCTACACTGAAGCTTTCTTT
>.|TRBV27|.|TRBJ2-5
CASTLLPQETQYF
TGTGCCAGCACCCTTCTACCGCAAGAGACCCAGTACTTC
>TRBD1|TRBV5-1|.|TRBJ1-1
CASSPTGMNTEAFF
TGCGCCAGCAGCCCGACAGGGATGAACACTGAAGCTTTCTTT
>.|TRBV2|.|TRBJ1-1
CASRRQMNTEAFF
TGTGCCAGCAGGAGACAGATGAACACTGAAGCTTTCTTT
>TRBD1|TRBV5-6|.|TRBJ2-5
CASSLDEGAWETQYF
TGTGCCAGCAGCTTGGACGAGGGGGCCTGGGAGACCCAGTACTTC
>TRBD2|TRBV2|.|TRBJ2-5
CASSARTSSGGGTQYF
TGTGCCAGCAGCGCCCGTACATCTAGCGGGGGTGGGACCCAGTACTTC
>.|TRBV7-2|.|TRBJ2-5
CASSSQYGGRETQYF
TGTGCCAGCAGCTCCCAGTACGGGGGTAGGGAGACCCAGTACTTC
>.|TRBV4-1|.|TRBJ2-7
CASSPRGEDEQYF
TGCGCCAGCAGCCCCCGGGGTGAGGACGAGCAGTACTTC
>.|TRBV2|.|TRBJ2-7
CASSVMAYEQYF
TGTGCCAGCAGTGTGATGGCCTACGAGCAGTACTTC
>TRBD1|TRBV5-6|.|TRBJ2-7
CASSSGTGVYEQYF
TGTGCCAGCAGCTCCGGGACAGGTGTCTACGAGCAGTACTTC
>.|TRBV11-3|.|TRBJ1-6
CASSRTRLDSPLHF
TGTGCCAGCAGCCGGACCCGGCTCGATTCACCCCTCCACTTT
>.|TRBV6-1|.|TRBJ2-4
CASSDGTSGNIQYF
TGTGCCAGCAGTGATGGGACTTCAGGGAACATTCAGTACTTC
>.|TRBV9|.|TRBJ2-7
CASSRDPGSYEQYF
TGTGCCAGCAGTAGGGACCCCGGCTCCTACGAGCAGTACTTC
>.|TRBV27|.|TRBJ1-2
CASSSTHLGHAIYGYTF
TGTGCCAGCAGCTCCACACATTTGGGCCACGCAATTTATGGCTACACCTTC
>TRBD2|TRBV4-1|once|TRBJ2-7
CASSLRDYDSYEQYF
TGCGCCAGCAGCCTCCGGGACTACGATTCCTACGAGCAGTACTTC
>TRBD2|TRBV6-5|.|TRBJ2-7
CASTGTSGISYEQYF
TGTGCCAGCACCGGAACTAGCGGGATCTCCTACGAGCAGTACTTC
>.|TRBV10-3|.|TRBJ2-2
CAISEDSYTGELFF
TGTGCCATCAGTGAGGACAGCTACACCGGGGAGCTGTTTTTT